One sample yielded the 3 T cell receptor beta chains listed below, sequenced in a study of blood T cell repertoires in COVID-19. TCRdb keeps only in-frame clones here, not all; method: immunoSEQ multiplex PCR. Here the sample spans about 120,000 clones, over 60% being singletons. The sequencing input was peripheral blood. All receptors derive from a man between 65 and 80 years old with acute or convalescent COVID-19.

The chain employs TRBV2 and TRBJ1-3, with 7 bases identical to TRBD1. The CDR3 totals 16 residues. V dropped 5 bases and J dropped 2; count of bases not matched to a gene: 9. Germline CDR1 SNHLY, CDR2 FYNNEI. Here the CDR3 reads CASSRDRVDAGNTIYF. CDR3 coding DNA: TGTGCCAGCAGTCGAGACAGGGTAGACGCTGGAAACACCATATATTTT.

This sequence joins TRBV2 and TRBJ2-4, with 9 positions matching TRBD2. Unmatched junction bases numbered 10, after V lost 9 bases and J lost 7 bases. Germline-derived CDR1 and CDR2 are SNHLY and FYNNEI. The CDR3 extends over 14 amino acids. The CDR3 coding sequence is TGTGCCAGTCTTAGCGGGAGTGGGGGGAACATTCAGTACTTC. This translates into CASLSGSGGNIQYF. Variable domain in full (rest from reference TRBV2 and TRBJ2-4): EPEVTQTPSHQVTQMGQEVILRCVPISNHLYFYWYRQILGQKVEFLVSFYNNEISEKSEIFDDQFSVERPDGSNFTLKIRSTKLEDSAMYFCASLSGSGGNIQYFGAGTRLSVL.

This rearrangement joins TRBV5-4 to TRBJ2-5, with 10 bases fitting TRBD2. CDR3 length: 15 amino acids. Germline CDR1 reads SGHNT; CDR2 reads YYREEE (reference sequence). The ends lost 1 base at V and 2 bases at J; junction bases unmatched: 2. The CDR3 is CASSLTSGAQETQYF. The CDR3, as DNA: TGTGCCAGCAGCTTGACTAGCGGGGCACAAGAGACCCAGTACTTC.